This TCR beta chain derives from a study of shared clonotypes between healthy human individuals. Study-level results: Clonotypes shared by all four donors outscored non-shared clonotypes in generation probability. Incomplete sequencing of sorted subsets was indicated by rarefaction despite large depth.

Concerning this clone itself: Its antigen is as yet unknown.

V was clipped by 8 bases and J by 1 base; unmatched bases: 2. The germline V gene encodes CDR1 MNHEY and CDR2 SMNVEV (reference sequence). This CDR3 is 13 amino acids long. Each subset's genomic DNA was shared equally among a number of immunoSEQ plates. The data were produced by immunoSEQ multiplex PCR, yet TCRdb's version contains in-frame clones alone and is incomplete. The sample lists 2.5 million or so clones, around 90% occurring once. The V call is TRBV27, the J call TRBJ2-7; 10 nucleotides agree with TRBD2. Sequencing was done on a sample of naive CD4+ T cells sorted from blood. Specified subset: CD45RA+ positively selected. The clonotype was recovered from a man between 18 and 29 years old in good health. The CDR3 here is CASGLAESYEQYF. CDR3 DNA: TGTGCCAGCGGACTAGCGGAATCCTACGAGCAGTACTTC.